The 3 T cell receptor beta chains below come from one sample, sequenced in a study of preoperative IRX-2 immunotherapy in early breast cancer. Repertoires were generated with immunoSEQ multiplex PCR, while TCRdb's copy carries only in-frame clones and drops some. The sample records around 34,000 clones, about 95% being singletons. The treatment here: preoperative locoregional IRX-2 cytokine immunotherapy. The sample here was taken from a patient treated with IRX-2 immunotherapy. The receptors come from a human donor with breast cancer.

The chain links TRBV6-1 to TRBJ2-3, with 10 nucleotides matching TRBD2. The CDR3 contains 15 residues. In germline, CDR1 is MNHNS, CDR2 SASEGT. V dropped 7 bases and J dropped 4; count of bases not matched to a gene: 8. Here the CDR3 reads CASTPSGSVPDTQYF. In DNA, the CDR3 is TGTGCCAGCACTCCTAGCGGGAGCGTCCCAGATACGCAGTATTTT.

The chain combines TRBV27 with TRBJ1-5; 8 bases agree with TRBD1. The CDR3 spans 15 residues. After removal of 4 bases from V and 2 bases from J, the junction contained 4 bases not matched to a gene. Germline lookup yields CDR1 MNHEY and CDR2 SMNVEV (reference sequence). The CDR3 DNA reads as TGTGCCAGCAGTTCAGGGGGCCGCGGCAATCAGCCCCAGCATTTT. Protein product: CASSSGGRGNQPQHF.

This clone has a handful of counts. The J gene is TRBJ1-2, the V gene TRBV28; TRBD1 is a possible D gene (6 bases). V lost 8 bases, J lost 7 bases, and 20 bases lay in between. There are 14 residues in the CDR3. Germline assignment: CDR1 MDHEN and CDR2 SYDVKM. CDR3 region: CASYSGRTAGGYTF. The CDR3 DNA follows: TGTGCCAGCTACTCTGGTCGGACAGCGGGTGGCTACACCTTC.